This T cell receptor beta chain was identified during a study of cytomegalovirus exposure and HLA in healthy donors. The primer mix had 60 Vbeta and 13 Jbeta primers. Clones were sequenced by immunoSEQ multiplex PCR, and TCRdb holds only the in-frame ones, with some missing. The sample includes 200,000 to 250,000 clones, about 80% of them seen just once. With regard to this clone: The antigen remains unidentified.

Trimming removed 4 bases from V and 1 base from J, with 7 bases in between. This CDR3 has 13 amino acids. Germline values: CDR1 LNHNV, CDR2 YYDKDF (reference sequence). Study-wide results and limits: A later analysis reportedly found fewer N-insertions in an Asian-associated ancestry cluster than the roughly 730-donor mean. Sequencing artifact likely explains a cluster of highly shared sequence variants.

Source material: PBMCs. V is TRBV15 and J is TRBJ1-1, with no clear D. The TCR originated in a man aged 35-49 years in good health and CMV-seronegative. The CDR3 DNA is TGTGCCACCAGCAACCTAAAGAACACTGAAGCTTTCTTT. Translation: CATSNLKNTEAFF.